This T cell receptor beta chain was recorded in a study of blood T cells in healthy people across ages. With V trimmed by 1 base and J by 4 bases, 7 bases remained unmatched. The CDR3 runs 16 residues. Germline V lookup: CDR1 SGHTA, CDR2 FQGNSA. Peripheral blood was drawn, roughly 10 milliliters per donor. For the second PCR, which ran for 7 to 11 cycles, a sample-barcoded 5' primer and a J-beta primer mix were used. Every cDNA was tagged by a template-switch adaptor with 12 random nucleotides. One entry per CDR3 protein results from TCRdb running MiXCR on the 5' RACE reads. The sample carries roughly 1,700,000 distinct CDR3 sequences, over 25% recorded once.

The V call is TRBV7-2, the J call TRBJ2-3; 8 nucleotides align to TRBD2. Sequencing used blood. This receptor was obtained from a woman in her 30s in good health. The CDR3 loop is CASSLVGGRSADTQYF. As DNA, the CDR3 is TGTGCCAGCAGCTTAGTAGGCGGGAGGTCGGCAGATACGCAGTATTTT. Full variable domain (outside the CDR3, taken from reference TRBV7-2 and TRBJ2-3): GAGVSQSPSNKVTEKGKDVELRCDPISGHTALYWYRQSLGQGLEFLIYFQGNSAPDKSGLPSDRFSAERTGGSVSTLTIQRTQQEDSAVYLCASSLVGGRSADTQYFGPGTRLTVL.